Given below is one T cell receptor beta chain in context. The target antigen is unknown. The data stem from a study of Graves' ophthalmopathy and Graves' hyperthyroidism. Study-wide results and caveats: A model built from 13 signatures distinguished ophthalmopathy from stable hyperthyroidism with approximately 89% sensitivity and about 80% specificity.

The CDR3 runs 20 residues. Trimming cost V 3 bases and J 4 bases; bases outside gene matches: 16. Germline lookup yields CDR1 SGHRS and CDR2 YFSETQ. As the template, RNA transcripts were used to amplify TCR beta CDR3 regions. Second-round multiplex PCR came after a first-round RT-PCR that employed HTBI primers. In TCRdb, the multiplex PCR reads were re-called with MiXCR into one record per CDR3 protein. Counted here are over a million distinct CDR3 sequences, about 35% occurring once; the ten biggest clones make up 11%. The chain carries TRBV5-1 and TRBJ2-6, with 10 bases that match TRBD1. Sequenced input: peripheral blood or thyroid tissue (not recorded which). This clonotype originated in an adult man with Graves' hyperthyroidism. The CDR3 DNA sequence: TGCGCCAGCAGCTCCAGGGACAGGGGAGTCTCAGTTGGCGGGGCCAACGTCCTGACTTTC. This sequence encodes CASSSRDRGVSVGGANVLTF.